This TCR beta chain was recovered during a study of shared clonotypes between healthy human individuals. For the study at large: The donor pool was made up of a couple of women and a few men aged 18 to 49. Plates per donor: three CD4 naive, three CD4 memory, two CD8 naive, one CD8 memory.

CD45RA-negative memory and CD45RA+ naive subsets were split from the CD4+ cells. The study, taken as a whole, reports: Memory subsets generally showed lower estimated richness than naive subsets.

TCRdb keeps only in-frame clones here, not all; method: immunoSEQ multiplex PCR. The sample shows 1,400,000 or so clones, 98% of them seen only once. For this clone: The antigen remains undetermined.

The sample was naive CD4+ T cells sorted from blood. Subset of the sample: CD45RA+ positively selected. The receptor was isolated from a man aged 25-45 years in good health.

The chain's CDR3 is CTTGQGNEQFF. The CDR3 DNA reads as TGTACAACGGGACAGGGGAATGAGCAGTTCTTC. The chain couples TRBV6-5 to TRBJ2-1; 10 bases line up with TRBD1. The CDR3 extends over 11 amino acids. The V gene's germline CDR1 is MNHEY and CDR2 SVGAGI.